This is a list of T cell receptor beta chains from one sample in a study of OX40 agonist ivuxolimab in advanced cancers. Here immunoSEQ multiplex PCR was the method, and the copy in TCRdb shows in-frame clones only, minus some. The table records 69,000 or so clones, approximately 89% of them present only once. Sample: CD4+ or CD8+ T cells sorted from blood, taken in a trial of the OX40 agonist ivuxolimab. Receptors were obtained from an adult with an advanced solid tumor such as melanoma, head and neck, liver or kidney cancer. The CDR3 runs from the conserved cysteine through the conserved F or W. Fields, in order: J gene, clone size, D gene, V gene, CDR3 DNA, CDR3 protein. A D gene is named only where the DNA matches it firmly. For some rows the clone size is stated as once, few or many, or as a class when expanded; others skip it.

>TRBJ2-7|.|.|TRBV19
TGTGCCAGTAGTATAAATCTGGTGGGACAAACCTACGAGCAGTACTTC
CASSINLVGQTYEQYF
>TRBJ2-7|.|.|TRBV4-1
TGCGCCAGCAGCCAGAAAGGGGACCTAGGGGAGCAGTACTTC
CASSQKGDLGEQYF
>TRBJ2-5|.|TRBD2|TRBV15
TGTCCATCAACGGGACTAGGGTTTGGGGAGACCCAGTACTTC
CPSTGLGFGETQYF
>TRBJ1-3|.|.|TRBV5-4
TGTGCCAGCAGCGAGGGGCTCGGCAATACTGGAAACACCATATATTTT
CASSEGLGNTGNTIYF
>TRBJ1-1|.|TRBD1|TRBV7-6
TGTGCCAGCAGCTTGGACCCGGGACAGGGGGCGACTGAAGCTTTCTTT
CASSLDPGQGATEAFF
>TRBJ2-4|once|.|TRBV19
TGTGCCAGTAGTACAGGGGCGACTGGCAAAAACATTCAGTACTTC
CASSTGATGKNIQYF
>TRBJ1-2|.|.|TRBV5-1
TGCGCCAGCAGCTTGGATTTGGATTACTACACCTTC
CASSLDLDYYTF
>TRBJ2-1|.|.|TRBV28
TGTGCCAGCAGTCTTCGAGGTAGCGGTGAGCAGTTCTTC
CASSLRGSGEQFF
>TRBJ1-1|.|.|TRBV5-1
TGCGCCAGCAGCTTGTATGGGGTGAACACTGAAGCTTTCTTT
CASSLYGVNTEAFF
>TRBJ1-1|.|TRBD1|TRBV5-5
TGTGCCAGCAGCCGGACAGGGCCGGGATCCATGAACACTGAAGCTTTCTTT
CASSRTGPGSMNTEAFF
>TRBJ1-1|few|.|TRBV30
TGTGCCTGGAGTCTGATTCACACTGAAGCTTTCTTT
CAWSLIHTEAFF
>TRBJ2-7|.|.|TRBV6-1
TGTGCCAGCAGTGAAACGGGGCGTCCCTACGAGCAGTACTTC
CASSETGRPYEQYF
>TRBJ1-3|.|.|TRBV2
TGTGCCGGCTCCAGAGACAGTTCCTACTCTGGAAACACCATATATTTT
CAGSRDSSYSGNTIYF
>TRBJ1-4|.|.|TRBV2
TGTGCCAGCAGTCCCTCTGGACAGCTTAATGAAAAACTGTTTTTT
CASSPSGQLNEKLFF
>TRBJ2-1|once|.|TRBV7-8
TGTGCCAGCAGCTTAGGGACGCCCACCGAGCAGTTCTTC
CASSLGTPTEQFF
>TRBJ2-1|.|TRBD2|TRBV10-3
TGTGCCATCAGTGAGCCCGGCGGGGGAACCTACAATGAGCAGTTCTTC
CAISEPGGGTYNEQFF
>TRBJ1-1|.|.|TRBV20-1
TGCAGTGCTGTTGATAACACTGAAGCTTTCTTT
CSAVDNTEAFF
>TRBJ1-1|.|.|TRBV7-5
TGTGCCAGCAGCTTAGCGGGACAGGGACAGAGGACTGAAGCTTTCTTT
CASSLAGQGQRTEAFF
>TRBJ1-6|once|.|TRBV27
TGTGCCAGCAGCCCGCGGTGGTACAATTCACCCCTCCACTTT
CASSPRWYNSPLHF
>TRBJ2-3|few|.|TRBV28
TGTGCCAGCAGTACACTCGCCGCCGATACGCAGTATTTT
CASSTLAADTQYF
>TRBJ2-3|.|TRBD1|TRBV14
TGTGCCAGCAGCCCGAGGGGGCGCGGCACAGGGACAGATACGCAGTATTTT
CASSPRGRGTGTDTQYF
>TRBJ2-5|.|TRBD2|TRBV29-1
TGCAGCGTTACGCGGGGGGGATCCCAAGAGACCCAGTACTTC
CSVTRGGSQETQYF